Shown below are 8 T cell receptor beta chains from a single sample sequenced in a study of T cell repertoires in cytomegalovirus infection. TCRdb processed the reads anew with MiXCR; each CDR3 protein has one entry. The table records about 490,000 distinct CDR3 sequences, 15% to 20% of them present only once. The sequenced sample consisted of CD8+ T cells from PBMCs. These receptors originate from a human donor in good health (CMV status not recorded). Some clones in this sample may be carry-over from other donors' samples.

The chain is built from TRBV19 and TRBJ1-1; TRBD1 is a possible D gene (6 bases). Trimming shortened V by 8 bases and J by 2 bases, and 9 bases separated the two germline ends. From germline, CDR1 is LNHDA and CDR2 SQIVND (reference sequence). The CDR3 is made up of 12 amino acids. The CDR3 spells CASQTGNTEAFF. The CDR3 DNA follows: TGTGCCAGTCAGACAGGTAACACTGAAGCTTTCTTT.

This clonotype was recorded at least ten times. The CDR3 DNA reads as TGTGCCAGCAGTTCCCGGACAGCCGCAATGACCTACGAGCAGTACTTC. Protein: CASSSRTAAMTYEQYF. V is TRBV28 and J is TRBJ2-7, with a possible D match to TRBD1 (6 bases). The germline V gene encodes CDR1 MDHEN and CDR2 SYDVKM. V was clipped by 4 bases and J by 2 bases, with 18 bases between them. This CDR3 comprises 16 residues.

This clonotype was found many times. V and J are TRBV10-2 and TRBJ1-5; D unclear. V shed 4 bases and J shed 4 bases, with 11 bases lying between them. The CDR3 has 14 amino acids. Germline assignment: CDR1 WSHSY and CDR2 SAAADI. DNA for the CDR3: TGCGCCAGCAGTGGTCAGCAAACTAATCAGCCCCAGCATTTT. Amino acids: CASSGQQTNQPQHF.

The chain recombines TRBV2 with TRBJ2-5; D is possibly TRBD1 (5 bases). Germline CDR1 SNHLY, CDR2 FYNNEI. The CDR3 length is 14 residues. The germline V and J ends were trimmed by 3 bases and 2 bases, with 10 bases remaining between them. CDR3 in amino acids: CASSDGDSQETQYF. CDR3 bases: TGTGCCAGCAGTGATGGAGACAGTCAAGAGACCCAGTACTTC.

This clonotype was seen many times. This chain connects TRBV7-8 to TRBJ2-3; D may be TRBD1 or TRBD2 (5 bases each). The V end lost 5 bases, the J end lost 0 bases, and 12 bases lay between the germline ends. Germline CDR1 and CDR2: SGHVS and FQNEAQ. The CDR3 runs to 15 residues. For the CDR3, the DNA is TGTGCCAGCAGCCGCACTAGGGGTAGCACAGATACGCAGTATTTT. Translation: CASSRTRGSTDTQYF.

This clonotype was found a few times. V gene TRBV27 combines with J gene TRBJ1-2, with 12 bases that match TRBD1. Germline V lookup: CDR1 MNHEY, CDR2 SMNVEV (reference sequence). The CDR3 is made up of 14 amino acids. V lost 3 bases, J lost 7 bases, and 3 bases stayed unmatched. The CDR3 reads CASSLGTGGFGYTF. The CDR3 bases are TGTGCCAGCAGTTTGGGGACAGGGGGCTTTGGCTACACCTTC.

This clonotype was detected only a few times. This chain connects TRBV7-9 to TRBJ1-1, with 8 bases aligning to TRBD1. Germline V gene sequence: CDR1 SEHNR, CDR2 FQNEAQ (reference sequence). V lost 7 bases, J lost 6 bases, and 10 bases stayed unmatched. The CDR3 is 14 residues long. The CDR3 sequence: CASTTPGGRAEAFF. The CDR3 region has the DNA TGTGCCAGCACCACCCCAGGGGGCAGAGCTGAAGCTTTCTTT. Full variable domain (remainder filled in from reference TRBV7-9 and TRBJ1-1): DTGVSQNPRHKITKRGQNVTFRCDPISEHNRLYWYRQTLGQGPEFLTYFQNEAQLEKSRLLSDRFSAERPKGSFSTLEIQRTEQGDSAMYLCASTTPGGRAEAFFGQGTRLTVV.

The table lists this clonotype with a few counts. The rearrangement uses TRBV6-5 and TRBJ1-1, with D maybe TRBD1 (5 bases). V was trimmed by 2 bases and J by 0 bases, leaving 10 bases between them. The germline V gene encodes CDR1 MNHEY and CDR2 SVGAGI. The CDR3 is made up of 15 amino acids. DNA for the CDR3: TGTGCCAGCAGTTACGAGAAAGGGGTGAACACTGAAGCTTTCTTT. This encodes CASSYEKGVNTEAFF.